This entry concerns a single T cell receptor (beta chain). These data originate in a study of blood T cell repertoires in COVID-19. Study in general: Donors in the United States, Italy and Spain gave samples during acute or convalescent COVID-19. PBMCs, B-cell-depleted T cells, or T cells were the source of the cDNA or gDNA that made up the material.

In the original processing: Reference gene primers were amplified, and this amplification served to estimate nucleated cell counts. Produced via immunoSEQ multiplex PCR; TCRdb's table is partial and in-frame only. V and J calls and clone size are as listed in that table; D and trimming were resolved from the DNA. The sample shows about 130,000 clones, more than 70% of them seen only once. Sequencing was done on a sample of peripheral blood. The receptor comes from a human donor in a cohort sampled during active COVID-19.

The CDR3 protein is CASSSQGDYGYTF. CDR3 DNA sequence: TGTGCCAGCAGCTCACAGGGGGACTATGGCTACACCTTC. This rearrangement joins TRBV7-8 to TRBJ1-2; TRBD1 aligns across 8 bases. In germline, CDR1 is SGHVS, CDR2 FQNEAQ. CDR3 size: 13 residues. V lost 4 bases and J lost 3; bases outside the gene matches: 1.